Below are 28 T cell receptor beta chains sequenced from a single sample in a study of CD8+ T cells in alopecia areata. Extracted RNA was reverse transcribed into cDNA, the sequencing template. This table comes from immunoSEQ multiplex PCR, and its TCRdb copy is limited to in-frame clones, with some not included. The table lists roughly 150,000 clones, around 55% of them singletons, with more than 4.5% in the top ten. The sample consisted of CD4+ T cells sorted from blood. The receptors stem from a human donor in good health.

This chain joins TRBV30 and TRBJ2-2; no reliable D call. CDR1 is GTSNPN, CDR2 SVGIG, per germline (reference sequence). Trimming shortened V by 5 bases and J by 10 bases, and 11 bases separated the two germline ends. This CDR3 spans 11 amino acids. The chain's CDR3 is CAWAPSEELFF. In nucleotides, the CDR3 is TGTGCCTGGGCCCCCTCTGAGGAGCTGTTTTTT.

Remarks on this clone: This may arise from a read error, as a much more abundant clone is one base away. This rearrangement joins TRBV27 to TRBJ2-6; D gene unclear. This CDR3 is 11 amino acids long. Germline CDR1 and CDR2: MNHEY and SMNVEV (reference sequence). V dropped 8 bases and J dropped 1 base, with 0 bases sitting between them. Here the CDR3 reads CASSGANVLTF. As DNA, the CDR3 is TGTGCCAGCTCTGGGGCCAACGTCCTGACTTTC. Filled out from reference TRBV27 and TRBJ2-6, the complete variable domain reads EAQVTQNPRYLITVTGKKLTVTCSQNMNHEYMSWYRQDPGLGLRQIYYSMNVEVTDKGDVPEGYKVSRKEKRNFPLILESPSPNQTSLYFCASSGANVLTFGAGSRLTVL.

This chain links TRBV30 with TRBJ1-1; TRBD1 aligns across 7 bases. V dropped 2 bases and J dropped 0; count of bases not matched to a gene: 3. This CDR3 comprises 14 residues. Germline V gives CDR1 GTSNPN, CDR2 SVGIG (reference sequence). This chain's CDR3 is CAWSRGQLNTEAFF. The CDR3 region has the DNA TGTGCCTGGAGTAGGGGACAGTTGAACACTGAAGCTTTCTTT.

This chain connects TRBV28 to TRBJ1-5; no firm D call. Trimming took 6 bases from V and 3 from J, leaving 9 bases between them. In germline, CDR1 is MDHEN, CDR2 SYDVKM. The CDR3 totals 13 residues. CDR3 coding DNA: TGTGCCAGCAGAATAACCCTCAATCAGCCCCAGCATTTT. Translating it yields CASRITLNQPQHF.

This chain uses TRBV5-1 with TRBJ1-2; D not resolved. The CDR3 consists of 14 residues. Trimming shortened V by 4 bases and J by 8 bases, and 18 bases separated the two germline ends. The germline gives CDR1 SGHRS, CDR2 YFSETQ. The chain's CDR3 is CASSPPVGGSGYTF. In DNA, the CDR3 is TGCGCCAGCAGCCCCCCCGTCGGCGGCTCGGGCTACACCTTC.

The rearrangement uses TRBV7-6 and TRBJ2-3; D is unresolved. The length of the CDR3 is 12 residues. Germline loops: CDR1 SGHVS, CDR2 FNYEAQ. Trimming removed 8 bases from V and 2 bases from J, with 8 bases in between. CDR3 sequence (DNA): TGTGCCAGCGGCGGTATCACAGATACGCAGTATTTT. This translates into CASGGITDTQYF.

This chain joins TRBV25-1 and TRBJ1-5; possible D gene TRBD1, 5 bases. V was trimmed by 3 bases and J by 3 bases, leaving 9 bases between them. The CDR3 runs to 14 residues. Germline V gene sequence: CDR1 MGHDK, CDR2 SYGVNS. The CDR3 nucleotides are TGTGCCAGCAGTGAGGGACTCCTCAATCAGCCCCAGCATTTT. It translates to CASSEGLLNQPQHF.

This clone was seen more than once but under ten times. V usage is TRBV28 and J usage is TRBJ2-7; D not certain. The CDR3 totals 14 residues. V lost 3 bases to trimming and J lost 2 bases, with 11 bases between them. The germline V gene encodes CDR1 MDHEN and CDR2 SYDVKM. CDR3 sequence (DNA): TGTGCCAGCAGTTTGACCAGAGCGCCCTACGAGCAGTACTTC. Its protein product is CASSLTRAPYEQYF.

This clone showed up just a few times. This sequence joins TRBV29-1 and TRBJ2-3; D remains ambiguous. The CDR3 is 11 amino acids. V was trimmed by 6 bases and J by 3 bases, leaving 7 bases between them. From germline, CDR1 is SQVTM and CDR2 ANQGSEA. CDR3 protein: CSVQWTDTQYF. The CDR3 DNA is TGCAGCGTCCAGTGGACAGATACGCAGTATTTT.

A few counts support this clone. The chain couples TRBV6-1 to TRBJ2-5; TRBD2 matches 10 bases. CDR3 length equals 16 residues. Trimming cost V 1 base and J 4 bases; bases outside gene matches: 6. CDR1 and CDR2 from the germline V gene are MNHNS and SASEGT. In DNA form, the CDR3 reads TGTGCCAGCAGTGAAGAGGTAGCGGGAGGAGGAGAGACCCAGTACTTC. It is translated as CASSEEVAGGGETQYF.

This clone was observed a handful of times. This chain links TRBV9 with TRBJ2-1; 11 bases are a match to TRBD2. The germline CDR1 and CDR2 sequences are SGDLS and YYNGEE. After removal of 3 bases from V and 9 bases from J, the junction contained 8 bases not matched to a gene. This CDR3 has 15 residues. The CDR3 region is CASSAIAGGPVEQFF. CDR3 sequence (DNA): TGTGCCAGCAGCGCCATAGCGGGAGGGCCGGTTGAGCAGTTCTTC.

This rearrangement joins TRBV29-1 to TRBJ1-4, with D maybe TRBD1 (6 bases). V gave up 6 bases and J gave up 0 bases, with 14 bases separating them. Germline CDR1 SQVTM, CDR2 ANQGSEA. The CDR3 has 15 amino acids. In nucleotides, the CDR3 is TGCAGCGTACAGGGTATTCCTGCAACTAATGAAAAACTGTTTTTT. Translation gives CSVQGIPATNEKLFF.

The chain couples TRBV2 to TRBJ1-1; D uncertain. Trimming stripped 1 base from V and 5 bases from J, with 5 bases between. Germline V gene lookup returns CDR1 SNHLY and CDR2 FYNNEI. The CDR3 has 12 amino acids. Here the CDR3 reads CASSEVGTEAFF. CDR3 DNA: TGTGCCAGCAGTGAAGTAGGGACTGAAGCTTTCTTT.

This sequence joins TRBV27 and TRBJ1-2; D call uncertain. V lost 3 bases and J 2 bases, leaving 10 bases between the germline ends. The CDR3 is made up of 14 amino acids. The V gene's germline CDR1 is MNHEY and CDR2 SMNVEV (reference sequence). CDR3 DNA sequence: TGTGCCAGCAGTTTTGGACGGCAGAACTATGGCTACACCTTC. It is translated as CASSFGRQNYGYTF.

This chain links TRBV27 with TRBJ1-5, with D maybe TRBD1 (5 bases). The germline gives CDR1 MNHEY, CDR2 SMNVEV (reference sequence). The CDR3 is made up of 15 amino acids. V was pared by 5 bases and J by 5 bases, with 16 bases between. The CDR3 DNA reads TGTGCCAGCAGTACCCAGGGATTTCGGGATCAGCCCCAGCATTTT. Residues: CASSTQGFRDQPQHF.

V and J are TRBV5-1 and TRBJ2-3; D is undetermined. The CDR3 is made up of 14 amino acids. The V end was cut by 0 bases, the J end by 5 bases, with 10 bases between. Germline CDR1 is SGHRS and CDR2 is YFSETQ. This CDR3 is CASSLEGRGDTQYF. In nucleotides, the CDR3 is TGCGCCAGCAGCTTGGAAGGCCGAGGAGATACGCAGTATTTT.

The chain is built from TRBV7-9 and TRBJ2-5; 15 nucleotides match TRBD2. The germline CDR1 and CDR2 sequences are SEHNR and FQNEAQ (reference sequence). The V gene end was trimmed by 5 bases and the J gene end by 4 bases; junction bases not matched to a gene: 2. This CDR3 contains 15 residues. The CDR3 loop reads CASSTGLAGGETQYF. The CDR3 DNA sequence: TGTGCCAGCAGCACGGGACTAGCGGGAGGAGAGACCCAGTACTTC.

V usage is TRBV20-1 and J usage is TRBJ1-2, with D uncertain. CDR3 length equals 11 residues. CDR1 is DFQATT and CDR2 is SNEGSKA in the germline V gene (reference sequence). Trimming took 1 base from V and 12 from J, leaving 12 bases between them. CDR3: CSARGRAAHTF. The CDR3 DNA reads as TGCAGTGCTAGAGGTCGGGCAGCTCACACCTTC.

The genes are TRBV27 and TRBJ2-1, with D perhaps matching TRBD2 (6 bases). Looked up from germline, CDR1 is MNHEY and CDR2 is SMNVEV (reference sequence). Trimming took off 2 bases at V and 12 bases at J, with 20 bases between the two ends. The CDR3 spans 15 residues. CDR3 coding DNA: TGTGCCAGCAGTTTAGTACTAGCCGGAGAGGGTGGGCAGTTCTTC. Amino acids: CASSLVLAGEGGQFF.

DNA of the CDR3: TGCGCCAGCAGCTTGGGGGACCCCCGGAATGAGCAGTTCTTC. Protein sequence: CASSLGDPRNEQFF. The rearrangement links TRBV5-1 to TRBJ2-1; D might be TRBD1 or TRBD2, each matching 5 bases. Trimming removed 0 bases at V and 7 bases at J, with 11 bases between. The CDR3 sequence is 14 residues long. Germline CDR1 reads SGHRS; CDR2 reads YFSETQ.

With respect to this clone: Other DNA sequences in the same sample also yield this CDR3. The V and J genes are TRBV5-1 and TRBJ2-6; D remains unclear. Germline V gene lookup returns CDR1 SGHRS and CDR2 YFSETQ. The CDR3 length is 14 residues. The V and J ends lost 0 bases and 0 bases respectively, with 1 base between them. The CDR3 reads CASSLGSGANVLTF. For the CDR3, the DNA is TGCGCCAGCAGCTTGGGCTCTGGGGCCAACGTCCTGACTTTC.

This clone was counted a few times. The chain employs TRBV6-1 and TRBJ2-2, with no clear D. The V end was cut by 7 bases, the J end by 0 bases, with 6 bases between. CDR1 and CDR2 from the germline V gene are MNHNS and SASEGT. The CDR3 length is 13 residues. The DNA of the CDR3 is TGTGCCAGCACTCGGCCGAACACCGGGGAGCTGTTTTTT. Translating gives CASTRPNTGELFF.

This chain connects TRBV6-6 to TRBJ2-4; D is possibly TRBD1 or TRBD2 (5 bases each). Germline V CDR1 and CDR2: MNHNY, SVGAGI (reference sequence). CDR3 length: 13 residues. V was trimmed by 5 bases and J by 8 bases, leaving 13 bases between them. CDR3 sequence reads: CASSTRGGDIQYF. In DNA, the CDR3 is TGTGCCAGCAGTACGAGGGGTGGGGACATTCAGTACTTC.

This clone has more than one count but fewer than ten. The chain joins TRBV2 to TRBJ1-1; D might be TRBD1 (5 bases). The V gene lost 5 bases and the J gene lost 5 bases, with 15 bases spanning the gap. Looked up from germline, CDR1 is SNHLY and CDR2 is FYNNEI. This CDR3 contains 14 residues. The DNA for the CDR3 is TGTGCCAGCAGTTACAGGCCCATGGGGACTGAAGCTTTCTTT. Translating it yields CASSYRPMGTEAFF.

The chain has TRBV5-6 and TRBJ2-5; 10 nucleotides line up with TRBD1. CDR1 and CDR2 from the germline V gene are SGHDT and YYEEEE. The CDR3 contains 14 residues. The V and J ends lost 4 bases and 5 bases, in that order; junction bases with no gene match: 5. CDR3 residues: CASSLGQGYETQYF. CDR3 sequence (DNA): TGTGCCAGCAGCCTGGGACAGGGGTATGAGACCCAGTACTTC.

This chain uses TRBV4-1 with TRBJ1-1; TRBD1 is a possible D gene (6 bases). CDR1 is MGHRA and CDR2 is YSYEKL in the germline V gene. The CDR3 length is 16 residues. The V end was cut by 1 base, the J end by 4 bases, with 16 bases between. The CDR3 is CASSQVSRGGITEAFF. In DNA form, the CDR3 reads TGCGCCAGCAGCCAAGTCTCCCGGGGGGGCATCACTGAAGCTTTCTTT.

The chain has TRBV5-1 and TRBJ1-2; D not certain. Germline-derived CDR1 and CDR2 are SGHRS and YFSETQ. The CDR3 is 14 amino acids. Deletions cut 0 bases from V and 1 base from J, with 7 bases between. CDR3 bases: TGCGCCAGCAGCTTGGACAGAGTTAACTATGGCTACACCTTC. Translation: CASSLDRVNYGYTF.

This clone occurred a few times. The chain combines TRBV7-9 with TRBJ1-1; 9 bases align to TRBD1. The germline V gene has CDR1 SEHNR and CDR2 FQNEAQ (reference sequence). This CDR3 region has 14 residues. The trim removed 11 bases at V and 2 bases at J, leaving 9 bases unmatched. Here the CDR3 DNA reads TGTGCCGGGGAAATGGGACAGGGTAACACTGAAGCTTTCTTT. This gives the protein CAGEMGQGNTEAFF.